These 20 T cell receptor beta chains were all obtained from the same sample, sequenced in a study of shared clonotypes between healthy human individuals (dated by TCRdb to 2018 to 2020). The library was produced with the immunoSEQ multiplex PCR assay. The table was pulled from immuneACCESS by TCRdb, which kept in-frame rearrangements only. Such tables lose some clones; where checked, under half of the loss comes from unresolved V genes, and the rest has no known cause. The sample data list around 1.1 million clones, and around 78% of these were observed just once. Around 0.6% of the sample goes to the ten largest clones. Sequenced sample: memory CD4+ T cells from PBMCs. This specimen's cell subset or site label, interpreted: CD45RA-negative fraction. Receptors originate from a man between 18 and 35 years old in good health. Some clones in this sample may be carry-over from other donors' samples.

This clone was seen just once. The J gene is TRBJ2-7, the V gene TRBV19; D unclear. CDR1 and CDR2 from the germline V gene are LNHDA and SQIVND (reference sequence). The CDR3 is made up of 11 amino acids. Trimming cost V 5 bases and J 4 bases, with 6 bases left between them. The CDR3 reads CASSLLYEQYF. The CDR3 nucleotides are TGTGCCAGTAGTTTGTTATACGAGCAGTACTTC.

About this clone itself: Since a much larger clone is just one base distant, this may be a read error. Different DNA sequences within this sample yield the same CDR3. V usage is TRBV28 and J usage is TRBJ1-1; D perhaps matches TRBD1 (5 bases). The CDR3 spans 13 residues. The germline CDR1 and CDR2 sequences are MDHEN and SYDVKM. The V gene lost 4 bases and the J gene lost 1 base, with 7 bases spanning the gap. Here the CDR3 reads CASSSTGNTEAFF. The CDR3 coding sequence is TGTGCCAGCAGTTCCACAGGGAACACTGAAGCTTTCTTT.

This clone was seen a few times. Likely a read error: the CDR3 ends without its conserved phenylalanine or tryptophan. The chain carries TRBV29-1 and TRBJ2-7; D tentatively reads TRBD1 or TRBD2 (6 bases each). The germline CDR1 and CDR2 sequences are SQVTM and ANQGSEA. CDR3 size: 13 residues. V lost 6 bases and J 3 bases, leaving 15 bases between the germline ends. The CDR3 loop is CSVGGGISYEQYL. The CDR3 nucleotides are TGCAGCGTGGGGGGCGGTATAAGCTACGAGCAGTACCTC.

The V call is TRBV7-2, the J call TRBJ2-7; 7 bases match TRBD2. This CDR3 has 16 residues. V was clipped by 1 base and J by 4 bases; unmatched bases: 10. In germline, CDR1 is SGHTA, CDR2 FQGNSA. CDR3 nucleotide sequence: TGTGCCAGCAGCTTAGGAAGCGGGACCGCCCGGTACGAGCAGTACTTC. This gives the protein CASSLGSGTARYEQYF.

The J gene is TRBJ1-2, the V gene TRBV7-9; D is possibly TRBD1 (5 bases). The CDR3 is 14 amino acids. Trimming removed 7 bases from V and 8 bases from J, with 20 bases in between. Germline assignment: CDR1 SEHNR and CDR2 FQNEAQ (reference sequence). This CDR3 reads CASTLGRPDAGYTF. In nucleotides, the CDR3 is TGTGCCAGCACCCTGGGACGGCCGGATGCCGGCTACACCTTC.

V and J are TRBV5-4 and TRBJ2-1, with a weak D call TRBD2 (7 bases). The CDR3 consists of 15 residues. Germline CDR1 is SGHNT and CDR2 is YYREEE (reference sequence). V was cut by 5 bases and J by 7 bases, with 19 bases left in between. DNA of the CDR3: TGTGCCAGCAGTCTGGACCCCAGGGGAGGGAATGAGCAGTTCTTC. As protein: CASSLDPRGGNEQFF.

The chain has TRBV11-2 and TRBJ2-7; no clear D gene. Germline loops: CDR1 SGHAT, CDR2 FQNNGV. This CDR3 contains 15 residues. Trimming took off 5 bases at V and 2 bases at J, with 16 bases between the two ends. This CDR3 reads CASSPSLLDTYEQYF. The CDR3 DNA follows: TGTGCCAGCAGCCCTTCCTTGTTAGACACCTACGAGCAGTACTTC. The full variable domain, its missing parts supplied by reference TRBV11-2 and TRBJ2-7, is EAGVAQSPRYKIIEKRQSVAFWCNPISGHATLYWYQQILGQGPKLLIQFQNNGVVDDSQLPKDRFSAERLKGVDSTLKIQPAKLEDSAVYLCASSPSLLDTYEQYFGPGTRLTVT.

The V and J genes are TRBV5-1 and TRBJ1-1; TRBD1 agrees at 9 bases. The CDR3 runs 16 residues. Trimming removed 4 bases from V and 6 bases from J; junction bases left unmatched: 13. CDR1 is SGHRS, CDR2 YFSETQ, per germline. The CDR3 DNA reads as TGCGCCAGCAGCCCCCCCGGGACAGGGTTTTCGGCTGAAGCTTTCTTT. This encodes CASSPPGTGFSAEAFF.

CDR3 in amino acids: CASSLVGAYSDTQYF. As DNA, the CDR3 is TGCGCCAGCAGCTTGGTGGGGGCGTATTCAGATACGCAGTATTTT. The chain is built from TRBV5-1 and TRBJ2-3; D may be TRBD1 (6 bases). V was cut by 0 bases and J by 4 bases, with 12 bases left in between. Germline V lookup: CDR1 SGHRS, CDR2 YFSETQ. The CDR3 runs 15 residues.

This chain joins TRBV27 and TRBJ2-3; 8 bases match TRBD2. V shed 0 bases and J 2 bases; nucleotides not matched to a gene: 13. The germline CDR1 and CDR2 sequences are MNHEY and SMNVEV (reference sequence). This CDR3 has 19 residues. This CDR3 reads CASSLSFMGTRLHTDTQYF. The CDR3 DNA reads as TGTGCCAGCAGTTTATCTTTTATGGGGACTAGGCTACACACAGATACGCAGTATTTT.

A single count supports this clone. The chain uses TRBV5-8 and TRBJ2-7, with 9 positions matching TRBD2. Losses at the gene ends were 0 bases for V and 6 bases for J; bases not matched to a gene: 7. The CDR3 runs to 15 residues. Germline V CDR1 and CDR2: SGHTS, YDEGEE. The CDR3 DNA sequence: TGTGCCAGCAGCTTGGGTAGCGGGAGCCGATCCGAGCAGTACTTC. It translates to CASSLGSGSRSEQYF.

The chain couples TRBV11-2 to TRBJ1-2; 7 bases fit TRBD1. The CDR3 runs to 15 residues. In germline, CDR1 is SGHAT, CDR2 FQNNGV. With 4 bases clipped from V and 8 bases from J, the junction kept 13 bases outside the gene matches. The CDR3: CASSSTGTASYGYTF. For the CDR3, the DNA is TGTGCCAGCAGCTCCACCGGGACAGCATCCTACGGCTACACCTTC.

This clone showed up just once. This sample also contains other DNA sequences that code for the same CDR3. The chain links TRBV29-1 to TRBJ2-3, with D possibly being TRBD2 (6 bases). CDR3 length: 14 residues. V lost 4 bases and J lost 1, with 12 bases in between. Germline CDR1 is SQVTM and CDR2 is ANQGSEA. The DNA of the CDR3 is TGCAGCGTTGCGGGGGAAGGTGGCACAGATACGCAGTATTTT. Translation gives CSVAGEGGTDTQYF.

The J gene is TRBJ2-4, the V gene TRBV28; no clear D. CDR3 length: 14 residues. Germline V gives CDR1 MDHEN, CDR2 SYDVKM. V was clipped by 4 bases and J by 6 bases, with 13 bases between them. As DNA, the CDR3 is TGTGCCAGCAGTTCGATCGACTCAGGAAACATTCAGTACTTC. It encodes CASSSIDSGNIQYF. Full variable domain (missing parts from reference TRBV28 and TRBJ2-4): DVKVTQSSRYLVKRTGEKVFLECVQDMDHENMFWYRQDPGLGLRLIYFSYDVKMKEKGDIPEGYSVSREKKERFSLILESASTNQTSMYLCASSSIDSGNIQYFGAGTRLSVL.

The chain joins TRBV6-5 to TRBJ1-2, with TRBD1 matching over 7 bases. V shed 5 bases, J shed 4 bases, and the junction held 4 bases outside the gene matches. The CDR3 sequence is 13 residues long. Germline V CDR1 and CDR2: MNHEY, SVGAGI. This chain's CDR3 is CASSTGEGYGYTF. Here the CDR3 DNA reads TGTGCCAGCAGTACAGGGGAGGGCTATGGCTACACCTTC.

This clone showed up just a few times. The chain uses TRBV28 and TRBJ2-3; a possible D gene is TRBD2 (6 bases). V dropped 3 bases and J dropped 5 bases, with 12 bases sitting between them. Germline lookup yields CDR1 MDHEN and CDR2 SYDVKM. This CDR3 comprises 14 residues. The CDR3 loop reads CASSLARDVDTQYF. The DNA for the CDR3 is TGTGCCAGCAGTTTGGCGCGGGATGTAGATACGCAGTATTTT. Together with reference TRBV28 and TRBJ2-3, the CDR3 gives the full variable domain: DVKVTQSSRYLVKRTGEKVFLECVQDMDHENMFWYRQDPGLGLRLIYFSYDVKMKEKGDIPEGYSVSREKKERFSLILESASTNQTSMYLCASSLARDVDTQYFGPGTRLTVL.

This clone was seen only a few times. This CDR3 is CSVEVGGEVYEQYF. The CDR3 DNA is TGCAGCGTTGAAGTTGGAGGTGAAGTCTACGAGCAGTACTTC. This rearrangement joins TRBV29-1 to TRBJ2-7; D is possibly TRBD2 (5 bases). Germline loops: CDR1 SQVTM, CDR2 ANQGSEA. The CDR3 runs 14 residues. With 1 base removed from V and 3 bases from J, the gap between germline ends came to 13 bases.

The chain couples TRBV28 to TRBJ2-1; D not resolved. V shed 3 bases and J shed 5 bases, with 14 bases lying between them. Looked up from germline, CDR1 is MDHEN and CDR2 is SYDVKM. There are 15 residues in the CDR3. DNA for the CDR3: TGTGCCAGCAGTTTTGACCCCCCTCGGGACAATGAGCAGTTCTTC. Translation gives CASSFDPPRDNEQFF.

The CDR3 DNA sequence: TGTGCCAGCATTGAAGCGGGAGTCCGGGAGACCCAGTACTTC. Its translation is CASIEAGVRETQYF. The V and J genes are TRBV28 and TRBJ2-5; 8 positions match TRBD2. With V trimmed by 7 bases and J by 5 bases, 9 bases remained unmatched. CDR3 length: 14 amino acids. The V gene's germline CDR1 is MDHEN and CDR2 SYDVKM.

The rearrangement joins TRBV2 to TRBJ2-7; 8 nucleotides agree with TRBD2. Germline CDR1 and CDR2: SNHLY and FYNNEI. V was pared by 8 bases and J by 5 bases, with 11 bases of the junction left unmatched. CDR3 length: 14 amino acids. CDR3 loop: CASRPSGRGDEQYF. Written as DNA, the CDR3 is TGTGCCAGCCGGCCAAGCGGGAGAGGCGACGAGCAGTACTTC.